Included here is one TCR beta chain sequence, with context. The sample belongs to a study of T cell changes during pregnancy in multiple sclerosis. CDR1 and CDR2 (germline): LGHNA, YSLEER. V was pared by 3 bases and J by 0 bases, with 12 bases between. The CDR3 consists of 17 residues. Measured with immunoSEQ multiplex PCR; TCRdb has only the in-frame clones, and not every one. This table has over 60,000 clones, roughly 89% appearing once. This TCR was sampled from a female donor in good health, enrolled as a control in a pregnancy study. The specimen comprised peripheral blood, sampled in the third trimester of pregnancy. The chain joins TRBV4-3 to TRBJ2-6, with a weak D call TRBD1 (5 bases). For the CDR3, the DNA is TGCGCCAGCAGCCACCAAAGACAGCGCTCTGGGGCCAACGTCCTGACTTTC. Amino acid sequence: CASSHQRQRSGANVLTF.